This T cell receptor beta chain was documented in a study of shared clonotypes between healthy human individuals. Investigators spread the genomic DNA of each subset evenly over several immunoSEQ plates. Method: immunoSEQ multiplex PCR; TCRdb's copy keeps in-frame clones and lacks some. Of about 2 million clones in the sample, 95% were seen once. The study's findings and limits: An effect of sequencing depth on clonotype sharing among donors was expected. Naive CD4 clonotypes were shared across a few donors at roughly 5%.

Worth noting for this clone: The target antigen is unknown.

Between the trimmed V and J ends, which lost 5 bases and 1 base, there was a span of 13 bases. The CDR3 has 15 residues. Germline lookup yields CDR1 SGHTA and CDR2 FQGTGA. Sequencing was performed on naive CD4+ T cells sorted from blood. Specified subset: CD45RA+ positively selected. This TCR was sampled from a man younger than 35 in good health. The rearrangement uses TRBV7-3 and TRBJ2-3, with D maybe TRBD1 (6 bases). CDR3 DNA: TGTGCCAGCAGCACTGGGACACCGGGCACAGATACGCAGTATTTT. It translates to CASSTGTPGTDTQYF.